Below, 29 T cell receptor beta chains from the same sample are listed, as sequenced in a study of blood T cell repertoires in COVID-19. Using immunoSEQ multiplex PCR, the repertoire was profiled, and TCRdb retains in-frame clones only, with some absent. The sample records approximately 110,000 clones, over 75% being singletons. Specimen: peripheral blood. The receptors here all came from a man between 50 and 59 years old with acute or convalescent COVID-19.

CDR3 residues: CAITPGGDGTYEQYF. The CDR3 DNA sequence: TGTGCCATCACCCCGGGCGGGGACGGGACCTACGAGCAGTACTTC. The chain carries TRBV10-3 and TRBJ2-7; the D gene is possibly TRBD2 (6 bases). V was cut by 7 bases and J by 2 bases, with 18 bases left in between. Looked up from germline, CDR1 is ENHRY and CDR2 is SYGVKD. The CDR3 extends over 15 amino acids.

The J gene is TRBJ1-2, the V gene TRBV7-9; 11 bases map to TRBD1. The CDR3 loop spans 16 amino acids. V dropped 5 bases and J dropped 4; count of bases not matched to a gene: 9. Germline CDR1 and CDR2: SEHNR and FQNEAQ (reference sequence). Here the CDR3 DNA reads TGTGCCAGCAGCCTTGGACAGGGGGCGCCGGGCTATGGCTACACCTTC. The encoded protein is CASSLGQGAPGYGYTF.

Note on this clone: At the DNA level, this CDR3 is encoded by other sequences in the same sample as well. This chain joins TRBV19 and TRBJ2-5, with 10 bases fitting TRBD1. The junction had 3 bases not matched to a gene; V was cut back by 5 bases and J by 3 bases. The CDR3 has 14 residues. Germline loops: CDR1 LNHDA, CDR2 SQIVND (reference sequence). The CDR3 region is CASSLGTGEETQYF. The CDR3 DNA follows: TGTGCCAGTAGTCTGGGGACAGGGGAAGAGACCCAGTACTTC.

The chain is built from TRBV5-1 and TRBJ2-6; no clear D gene. CDR3 size: 15 residues. The V gene's germline CDR1 is SGHRS and CDR2 YFSETQ. V was trimmed by 2 bases and J by 0 bases, leaving 6 bases between them. The CDR3 here is CASSFGSSGANVLTF. As DNA, the CDR3 is TGCGCCAGCAGCTTTGGCAGCTCTGGGGCCAACGTCCTGACTTTC. Full variable domain (remainder filled in from reference TRBV5-1 and TRBJ2-6): KAGVTQTPRYLIKTRGQQVTLSCSPISGHRSVSWYQQTPGQGLQFLFEYFSETQRNKGNFPGRFSGRQFSNSRSEMNVSTLELGDSALYLCASSFGSSGANVLTFGAGSRLTVL.

This chain links TRBV4-2 with TRBJ1-5; D ambiguous. In germline, CDR1 is LGHNA, CDR2 YNFKEQ. Trimming removed 3 bases from V and 5 bases from J, with 8 bases in between. The CDR3 contains 13 residues. The DNA of the CDR3 is TGTGCCAGCAGCCATGGCTTTGATCAGCCCCAGCATTTT. Translated, it gives CASSHGFDQPQHF.

The CDR3 DNA sequence: TGTGCCAGCAGCCAAGGAAGTGCCGGTTATTTT. Its protein product is CASSQGSAGYF. V gene TRBV3-1 (or the pseudogene TRBV3-2) combines with J gene TRBJ2-3; no clear D. V dropped 1 base and J dropped 15 bases, with 11 bases sitting between them. The CDR3 covers 11 residues. Germline CDR1 LGHDT, CDR2 YNNKEL (reference sequence).

The J gene is TRBJ2-7, the V gene TRBV7-3, with 8 bases matching TRBD1. The V gene end was trimmed by 6 bases and the J gene end by 5 bases; junction bases not matched to a gene: 12. The germline CDR1 and CDR2 sequences are SGHTA and FQGTGA. The CDR3 extends over 15 amino acids. Here the CDR3 reads CASSPQGALSHEQYF. DNA of the CDR3: TGTGCCAGCAGTCCTCAGGGGGCGCTTTCCCACGAGCAGTACTTC. Looking up the rest from reference TRBV7-3 and TRBJ2-7 gives the full variable domain: GAGVSQTPSNKVTEKGKYVELRCDPISGHTALYWYRQSLGQGPEFLIYFQGTGAADDSGLPNDRFFAVRPEGSVSTLKIQRTERGDSAVYLCASSPQGALSHEQYFGPGTRLTVT.

This clone was picked up a small number of times. The rearrangement uses TRBV4-1 and TRBJ1-5; a possible D gene is TRBD1 (5 bases). CDR3 size: 19 residues. From germline, CDR1 is MGHRA and CDR2 YSYEKL. The ends were cut back, 8 bases at V and 2 bases at J, with 28 bases in the middle. The CDR3 region has the DNA TGCGCCAGCCGGCAGCCCACAGGACGTCGCTCCTTGGGCAATCAGCCCCAGCATTTT. Protein: CASRQPTGRRSLGNQPQHF.

The chain joins TRBV5-4 to TRBJ2-1; the match to TRBD2 covers 10 bases. Germline values: CDR1 SGHNT, CDR2 YYREEE (reference sequence). CDR3 length equals 18 residues. V lost 6 bases and J lost 7; bases outside the gene matches: 19. CDR3 coding DNA: TGTGCCAGCAACACCTATGTCGATCTAGCGGGAGTTGAAAATGAGCAGTTCTTC. This codes for CASNTYVDLAGVENEQFF.

This rearrangement joins TRBV5-6 to TRBJ2-3; possibly TRBD1 for D (5 bases). The CDR3 is 15 amino acids. Trimming left V 2 bases short and J 2 bases short, with 12 bases between. Germline lookup yields CDR1 SGHDT and CDR2 YYEEEE. CDR3 in DNA: TGTGCCAGCAGCTTTGGCAGGGTTTTCACAGATACGCAGTATTTT. Amino acids: CASSFGRVFTDTQYF. Supplemented by reference TRBV5-6 and TRBJ2-3, the full variable domain reads DAGVTQSPTHLIKTRGQQVTLRCSPKSGHDTVSWYQQALGQGPQFIFQYYEEEERQRGNFPDRFSGHQFPNYSSELNVNALLLGDSALYLCASSFGRVFTDTQYFGPGTRLTVL.

V is TRBV5-3 and J is TRBJ2-3, with no clear D. TRBV5-3 is reported as an ORF; its role is uncertain. The CDR3 is 11 amino acids. V lost 4 bases and J 6 bases, leaving 6 bases between the germline ends. The CDR3 DNA is TGTGCCAGAAGCAGCTCGGATACGCAGTATTTT. This translates into CARSSSDTQYF.

V and J are TRBV6-5 and TRBJ1-4, with D unresolved. The CDR3 is 13 residues long. V lost 0 bases to trimming and J lost 8 bases, with 7 bases between them. CDR1 is MNHEY, CDR2 SVGAGI, per germline. The CDR3 region has the DNA TGTGCCAGCAGTTACTCGCGCGGAGAAAAACTGTTTTTT. Translation: CASSYSRGEKLFF.

V usage is TRBV5-1 and J usage is TRBJ2-2; 13 positions match TRBD2. Unmatched junction bases numbered 11, after V lost 3 bases and J lost 0 bases. The germline V gene encodes CDR1 SGHRS and CDR2 YFSETQ. The CDR3 runs to 20 residues. The CDR3 reads CASSYGLAGVTSANTGELFF. CDR3 coding DNA: TGCGCCAGCAGCTACGGACTAGCGGGGGTTACTTCCGCGAACACCGGGGAGCTGTTTTTT.

Many counts were recorded for this clone. The gene calls are TRBV10-3 and TRBJ2-3; TRBD1 aligns across 7 bases. From germline, CDR1 is ENHRY and CDR2 SYGVKD. CDR3 length: 15 amino acids. J was trimmed by 1 base and V by 2 bases; bases with no gene match: 3. The CDR3 nucleotides are TGTGCCATCAGTGAGGAGGGGGCTGGCACAGATACGCAGTATTTT. This translates into CAISEEGAGTDTQYF.

The rearrangement uses TRBV5-1 and TRBJ2-7, with TRBD2 identical over 7 bases. The length of the CDR3 is 14 residues. Germline V CDR1 and CDR2: SGHRS, YFSETQ. Losses at the gene ends were 7 bases for V and 0 bases for J; bases not matched to a gene: 7. The CDR3 is CASGPTSPSYEQYF. CDR3 nucleotide sequence: TGCGCCAGCGGGCCGACTAGCCCCTCCTACGAGCAGTACTTC. Variable domain in full (rest from reference TRBV5-1 and TRBJ2-7): KAGVTQTPRYLIKTRGQQVTLSCSPISGHRSVSWYQQTPGQGLQFLFEYFSETQRNKGNFPGRFSGRQFSNSRSEMNVSTLELGDSALYLCASGPTSPSYEQYFGPGTRLTVT.

The sample holds a few counts of this clone. CDR3 residues: CASSLRRDSPLHF. The CDR3 nucleotides are TGTGCCAGCAGCTTAAGGAGGGATTCACCCCTCCACTTT. The chain uses TRBV7-2 and TRBJ1-6; D is uncertain. Germline V gene lookup returns CDR1 SGHTA and CDR2 FQGNSA. Trimming took off 2 bases at V and 8 bases at J, with 7 bases between the two ends. The CDR3 extends over 13 amino acids.

The chain combines TRBV9 with TRBJ1-1, with unresolved D. Deletions cut 0 bases from V and 3 bases from J, with 9 bases between. The germline CDR1 and CDR2 sequences are SGDLS and YYNGEE. The CDR3 contains 14 residues. The CDR3 DNA reads TGTGCCAGCAGCGTAGGGGAGTGGGACACTGAAGCTTTCTTT. It specifies CASSVGEWDTEAFF.

The chain recombines TRBV5-1 with TRBJ2-6; 7 positions match TRBD1. Germline V lookup: CDR1 SGHRS, CDR2 YFSETQ. Trimming took 0 bases from V and 7 from J; bases not matched to a gene: 4. This CDR3 is 15 amino acids long. CDR3 protein: CASSLGQGGANVLTF. DNA of the CDR3: TGCGCCAGCAGCTTGGGACAGGGTGGTGCCAACGTCCTGACTTTC.

This chain connects TRBV6-1 to TRBJ1-1; D might be TRBD1 (5 bases). Germline V CDR1 and CDR2: MNHNS, SASEGT. Trimming cost V 2 bases and J 4 bases, with 14 bases left between them. This CDR3 is built from 15 residues. The CDR3 DNA is TGTGCCAGCAGTGAATTGGGGGGAGTCGGCACTGAAGCTTTCTTT. This translates into CASSELGGVGTEAFF.

This chain uses TRBV5-6 with TRBJ1-2; D gene unclear. Trimming cost V 3 bases and J 10 bases, with 22 bases left between them. The CDR3 totals 15 residues. Germline CDR1 reads SGHDT; CDR2 reads YYEEEE. The CDR3 spells CASSSGSRAYLVYTF. The CDR3 DNA reads as TGTGCCAGCAGCTCGGGGTCCCGGGCGTATCTTGTCTACACCTTC.

The chain has TRBV12-3 or TRBV12-4 and TRBJ2-5, with 7 bases identical to TRBD1. The V gene end was trimmed by 6 bases and the J gene end by 3 bases; junction bases not matched to a gene: 4. This CDR3 has 13 amino acids. CDR3 sequence reads: CASRTGAKETQYF. The CDR3 DNA reads TGTGCCAGCAGAACAGGGGCGAAAGAGACCCAGTACTTC.

Points on this clone: A junction boundary mismatches the germline segment, possibly from a read error. V gene TRBV19 combines with J gene TRBJ1-2; D unclear. This CDR3 spans 15 amino acids. CDR1 and CDR2 (germline): LNHDA, SQIVND (reference sequence). This chain's CDR3 is CASSIARGANYGYTF. For the CDR3, the DNA is TGTGCCAGTAGCATAGCTCGCGGTGCTAACTATGGCTACACCTTC.

V usage is TRBV2 and J usage is TRBJ2-5; D might be TRBD1 (7 bases). The length of the CDR3 is 13 residues. The germline V and J ends were trimmed by 6 bases and 2 bases, with 10 bases remaining between them. Germline V lookup: CDR1 SNHLY, CDR2 FYNNEI. For the CDR3, the DNA is TGTGCCAGCAGGGCGGGACAGCAAGAGACCCAGTACTTC. Encoded protein: CASRAGQQETQYF.

The J gene is TRBJ1-2, the V gene TRBV25-1; D not certain. CDR1 is MGHDK, CDR2 SYGVNS, per germline. This CDR3 has 12 residues. V was trimmed by 1 base and J by 8 bases, leaving 8 bases between them. The CDR3 region is CASSESGIGYTF. CDR3 sequence (DNA): TGTGCCAGCAGTGAATCGGGGATCGGCTACACCTTC.

This clone occurred once. In DNA form, the CDR3 reads TGTGCCAGCAGCTTAGGAGGGACTAGCGGGAGAGCAGTAGGCAATGAGCAGTTCTTC. This codes for CASSLGGTSGRAVGNEQFF. J is TRBJ2-1 and V is TRBV11-2, with TRBD2 matching 14 bases. The CDR3 covers 19 residues. V lost 1 base to trimming and J lost 6 bases; unmatched junction nucleotides: 11. Germline V gene lookup returns CDR1 SGHAT and CDR2 FQNNGV. Complete variable domain (other parts from reference TRBV11-2 and TRBJ2-1): EAGVAQSPRYKIIEKRQSVAFWCNPISGHATLYWYQQILGQGPKLLIQFQNNGVVDDSQLPKDRFSAERLKGVDSTLKIQPAKLEDSAVYLCASSLGGTSGRAVGNEQFFGPGTRLTVL.

The chain joins TRBV18 to TRBJ1-6, with 7 nucleotides matching TRBD1. After removal of 3 bases from V and 2 bases from J, the junction contained 4 bases not matched to a gene. The CDR3 runs to 16 residues. In germline, CDR1 is KGHSH, CDR2 LQKENI. CDR3 sequence (DNA): TGTGCCAGCTCACCTGACAGGGTGACCTATAATTCACCCCTCCACTTT. Its protein product is CASSPDRVTYNSPLHF.

The V gene is TRBV6-5, the J gene TRBJ2-1; D remains ambiguous. Trimming stripped 7 bases from V and 2 bases from J, with 9 bases between. CDR1 and CDR2 (germline): MNHEY, SVGAGI. The CDR3 contains 13 residues. In DNA, the CDR3 is TGTGCCAGCACCCAAAGCCCCTACAATGAGCAGTTCTTC. Translation: CASTQSPYNEQFF.

V and J are TRBV28 and TRBJ2-1; a weak D match, TRBD2 (5 bases). V was shortened by 7 bases and J by 4 bases, with 11 bases between the two germline ends. Germline loops: CDR1 MDHEN, CDR2 SYDVKM. The CDR3 sequence is 13 residues long. CDR3 bases: TGTGCCAGCAACGAGCGGACTTACAATGAGCAGTTCTTC. This codes for CASNERTYNEQFF.

This clone was found once. The chain uses TRBV19 and TRBJ1-3; unclear D gene. CDR3 size: 15 residues. Deletions cut 3 bases from V and 0 bases from J, with 9 bases between. The germline V gene has CDR1 LNHDA and CDR2 SQIVND (reference sequence). The CDR3 DNA reads as TGTGCCAGTAGTATTTGGGCAGGCTCTGGAAACACCATATATTTT. Protein sequence: CASSIWAGSGNTIYF.